Below are 6 T cell receptor beta chains sequenced from a single sample in a study of cytomegalovirus exposure and HLA in healthy donors. PCR was performed using 60 Vbeta and 13 Jbeta primers. Some clones are missing from TCRdb's copy, which holds only in-frame ones; the method was immunoSEQ multiplex PCR. The table has approximately 130,000 clones, more than 80% seen once. The specimen sequenced was PBMCs. These receptors all come from a woman in her twenties or thirties in good health and CMV-seropositive.

The rearrangement uses TRBV5-5 and TRBJ1-4; D is possibly TRBD1 (6 bases). The CDR3 has 16 amino acids. The germline V gene has CDR1 SGHKS and CDR2 YYEKEE (reference sequence). V was clipped by 4 bases and J by 0 bases, with 13 bases between them. The chain's CDR3 is CASSQGQVATNEKLFF. The CDR3 DNA reads as TGTGCCAGCAGCCAGGGACAAGTTGCAACTAATGAAAAACTGTTTTTT.

This chain links TRBV4-2 with TRBJ2-1; D possibly corresponds to TRBD2 (6 bases). Germline V gene data show CDR1 as LGHNA and CDR2 as YNFKEQ. Trimming pared 4 bases from V and 12 bases from J, leaving 13 bases between. CDR3 size: 12 residues. As DNA, the CDR3 is TGTGCCAGCAGCCTTCCCCTGGGGGGGCAGTTCTTC. This encodes CASSLPLGGQFF.

V gene TRBV7-9 combines with J gene TRBJ2-3; TRBD2 aligns across 10 bases. V gave up 1 base and J gave up 1 base; unmatched junction bases: 8. From germline, CDR1 is SEHNR and CDR2 FQNEAQ (reference sequence). There are 18 residues in the CDR3. The CDR3 nucleotides read TGTGCCAGCAGCTTAGGGGTCGGGGGGACTAGCGGCACAGATACGCAGTATTTT. Translated, it gives CASSLGVGGTSGTDTQYF.

In this sample, this clone turned up a few times. The chain employs TRBV13 and TRBJ1-6, with 7 bases fitting TRBD1. The V and J ends lost 6 bases and 8 bases, in that order; junction bases with no gene match: 4. The germline gives CDR1 PRHDT, CDR2 FYEKMQ (reference sequence). The CDR3 loop spans 13 amino acids. CDR3: CASSEGAHSPLHF. DNA of the CDR3: TGTGCCAGCAGTGAGGGGGCGCATTCACCCCTCCACTTT.

A few counts support this clone. V is TRBV13 and J is TRBJ1-1; perhaps TRBD1 as D (6 bases). Trimming took off 4 bases at V and 4 bases at J, with 19 bases between the two ends. This CDR3 is 16 amino acids long. Germline V gene lookup returns CDR1 PRHDT and CDR2 FYEKMQ (reference sequence). CDR3 residues: CASSSYLGTWATEAFF. The CDR3 DNA reads TGTGCCAGCAGCTCGTACCTCGGGACATGGGCCACTGAAGCTTTCTTT.

This clone has a single count. The chain joins TRBV10-1 to TRBJ1-5; D not resolved. There are 13 residues in the CDR3. Trimming stripped 2 bases from V and 4 bases from J, with 6 bases between. Per germline, CDR1 WNHNN and CDR2 SYGVQD (reference sequence). This chain's CDR3 is CASSEDGNQPQHF. The CDR3, as DNA: TGCGCCAGCAGTGAGGACGGGAATCAGCCCCAGCATTTT.